Described below is a single TCR beta chain sequence and its context. These data originate in a study of T-cell memory formation after mild COVID-19. V was clipped by 1 base and J by 1 base, with 10 bases between them. The CDR3 is 15 amino acids. From germline, CDR1 is LNHDA and CDR2 SQIVND (reference sequence). Each CDR3 protein gets one entry after TCRdb re-called the 5' RACE reads with MiXCR. The repertoire includes 550,000 to 700,000 distinct CDR3 sequences, 15% to 20% of them detected once, and roughly 8% sits in the top ten. This rearrangement joins TRBV19 to TRBJ1-1, with a possible D match to TRBD1 (5 bases). The source of this sequence is an adult woman who had mild COVID-19 (a few samples of this study predate the infection). Cell type and time point are not known. The specimen sequenced was PBMCs or a T cell subset sorted from them (not recorded which). DNA for the CDR3: TGTGCCAGTAGTATAGGGGGCAAGAGGAACACTGAAGCTTTCTTT. This encodes CASSIGGKRNTEAFF.